This T cell receptor beta chain is drawn from a study of cytomegalovirus exposure and HLA in healthy donors. Study findings and constraints: Overall, approximately 150 TCR beta chains were annotated as cytomegalovirus-associated. The dataset shows that most TCR sequences were rare, while some public TCRs occurred in many donors. TCR beta sequences reportedly predicted most subjects' HLA-A and HLA-B alleles accurately. A later analysis reportedly found fewer N-insertions in an Asian-associated ancestry cluster than the roughly 670-donor mean.

About this clone: Its antigen is not identified.

Vbeta (60) and Jbeta (13) primers were used in the PCR. Sequencing used immunoSEQ multiplex PCR; TCRdb keeps in-frame clones, though not all of them. The sample lists about 140,000 clones, roughly 9.6% occurring once. CDR1 MNHNY and CDR2 SVGAGI come from the germline V gene (reference sequence). V dropped 6 bases and J dropped 7 bases, with 13 bases sitting between them. CDR3 length equals 13 residues. Material: PBMCs. The chain couples TRBV6-6 to TRBJ2-1; D is uncertain. The origin of this receptor is a woman between 40 and 50 years old in good health and CMV-seropositive. CDR3 DNA: TGTGCCAGCAGCTTCGAAAAAGAGAATGAGCAGTTCTTC. It translates to CASSFEKENEQFF.